This T cell receptor beta chain is from a study of cytomegalovirus exposure and HLA in healthy donors. The PCR ran on 60 Vbeta and 13 Jbeta primers. Profiled with immunoSEQ multiplex PCR; TCRdb holds only in-frame clones, not every one. Altogether about 120,000 clones are present, 65% to 85% being singletons, with the ten largest covering 3.5% to 4.5%. The V and J ends lost 5 bases and 4 bases, in that order; junction bases with no gene match: 10. Germline V CDR1 and CDR2: SGHVS, FNYEAQ. This CDR3 contains 18 residues. The sequencing sample was made of PBMCs. The sequence derives from a man between 18 and 29 years old in good health and CMV-seropositive. V is TRBV7-6 and J is TRBJ2-1; 14 positions agree with TRBD2. CDR3 nucleotides: TGTGCCAGCAGCGCTCGGACTAGCGGGGGGCCCACTTACAATGAGCAGTTCTTC. This translates into CASSARTSGGPTYNEQFF.